The 25 T cell receptor beta chains reported below all come from one sample, sequenced in a study of cytomegalovirus exposure and HLA in healthy donors. With 60 Vbeta and 13 Jbeta primers, the PCR was carried out. TCRdb's table, derived via immunoSEQ multiplex PCR, lists solely in-frame clones and lacks some. The data contain more than 95,000 clones, 60% to 70% of them seen just once; the ten biggest clones take up roughly 9%. Input material: PBMCs. The receptor set was obtained from a woman aged 40 to 50 in good health and CMV-seropositive.

This clone was seen a single time. The chain uses TRBV6-1 and TRBJ2-7, with a weak D call TRBD1 (6 bases). Trimming left V 4 bases short and J 2 bases short, with 12 bases between. This CDR3 is 14 amino acids long. Germline lookup yields CDR1 MNHNS and CDR2 SASEGT. As DNA, the CDR3 is TGTGCCAGCAGTGTAATCACAGGGACCTACGAGCAGTACTTC. Translated, it gives CASSVITGTYEQYF.

V is TRBV6-6 and J is TRBJ2-5, with TRBD1 identical over 9 bases. The V gene's germline CDR1 is MNHNY and CDR2 SVGAGI (reference sequence). The CDR3 length is 16 residues. Unmatched junction bases numbered 5, after V lost 2 bases and J lost 1 base. CDR3 protein: CASSYMGQGTQETQYF. The CDR3 bases are TGTGCCAGCAGTTACATGGGACAGGGTACCCAAGAGACCCAGTACTTC.

In its sample, this clone was seen a few times. The chain is built from TRBV27 and TRBJ2-1; TRBD1 matches 8 bases. Germline CDR1 MNHEY, CDR2 SMNVEV (reference sequence). The V segment lost 4 bases and the J segment 5 bases; nucleotides outside the gene matches: 4. This CDR3 contains 14 residues. In DNA form, the CDR3 reads TGTGCCAGCAGTTCTTACAGGGGGAACAATGAGCAGTTCTTC. Its translation is CASSSYRGNNEQFF.

This sequence joins TRBV4-3 and TRBJ2-2; TRBD2 might be the D (5 bases). Trimming stripped 1 base from V and 6 bases from J, with 18 bases between. CDR3 size: 17 residues. The germline gives CDR1 LGHNA, CDR2 YSLEER. CDR3 in DNA: TGCGCCAGCAGCCAAGGTTTTCCCACTATTAGCGCCGGGGAGCTGTTTTTT. It translates to CASSQGFPTISAGELFF.

The chain combines TRBV19 with TRBJ1-1; D gene ambiguous. Trimming cost V 1 base and J 4 bases, with 13 bases left between them. Germline-derived CDR1 and CDR2 are LNHDA and SQIVND (reference sequence). The CDR3 totals 15 residues. The DNA of the CDR3 is TGTGCCAGTAGTATAGTCCCGGTCGGTCTCACTGAAGCTTTCTTT. Amino acids: CASSIVPVGLTEAFF. Filled out from reference TRBV19 and TRBJ1-1, the complete variable domain reads DGGITQSPKYLFRKEGQNVTLSCEQNLNHDAMYWYRQDPGQGLRLIYYSQIVNDFQKGDIAEGYSVSREKKESFPLTVTSAQKNPTAFYLCASSIVPVGLTEAFFGQGTRLTVV.

The chain carries TRBV27 and TRBJ2-7; TRBD1 is a possible D gene (6 bases). The V end lost 9 bases, the J end lost 4 bases, and 10 bases lay between the germline ends. The germline CDR1 and CDR2 sequences are MNHEY and SMNVEV (reference sequence). The CDR3 covers 11 residues. In nucleotides, the CDR3 is TGTGCCAGAGAGAGGGGGTACGAGCAGTACTTC. Translation: CARERGYEQYF.

The rearrangement uses TRBV27 and TRBJ1-5, with 8 bases lining up with TRBD1. The V gene's germline CDR1 is MNHEY and CDR2 SMNVEV (reference sequence). The CDR3 has 14 amino acids. Trimming removed 5 bases from V and 3 bases from J; junction bases left unmatched: 3. For the CDR3, the DNA is TGTGCCAGCAGTGTACAGGGGGACAATCAGCCCCAGCATTTT. Protein sequence: CASSVQGDNQPQHF.

In this sample, this clone turned up a few times. A much larger clone differs by one base, so this may be a read error. This chain joins TRBV29-1 and TRBJ1-2, with D unclear. CDR1 and CDR2 from the germline V gene are SQVTM and ANQGSEA. The CDR3 sequence is 13 residues long. The germline V and J ends were trimmed by 4 bases and 4 bases, with 13 bases remaining between them. The DNA for the CDR3 is TGCAGCGTTGGGTTAGAGTTTACCTATGGCTACACCTTC. The encoded protein is CSVGLEFTYGYTF.

This sequence joins TRBV5-6 and TRBJ1-4, with 7 bases lining up with TRBD1. The V segment lost 5 bases and the J segment 4 bases; nucleotides outside the gene matches: 11. The CDR3 runs to 16 residues. Germline CDR1 SGHDT, CDR2 YYEEEE. CDR3 loop: CASSLLGTAVNEKLFF. The CDR3 region has the DNA TGTGCCAGCAGTCTCCTCGGGACAGCAGTTAATGAAAAACTGTTTTTT.

This chain connects TRBV5-1 to TRBJ2-1; 8 bases are a match to TRBD1. CDR1 and CDR2 (germline): SGHRS, YFSETQ. Trimming at V came to 4 bases and at J to 7 bases, leaving 7 bases not matched to a gene. The CDR3 loop spans 14 amino acids. CDR3 sequence: CASSQWTGRNEQFF. The CDR3 DNA follows: TGCGCCAGCAGCCAGTGGACAGGGAGGAATGAGCAGTTCTTC.

The J gene is TRBJ1-2, the V gene TRBV4-3, with TRBD1 matching 7 bases. The V gene end was trimmed by 4 bases and the J gene end by 4 bases; junction bases not matched to a gene: 9. The germline V gene encodes CDR1 LGHNA and CDR2 YSLEER. This CDR3 comprises 15 residues. DNA of the CDR3: TGCGCCAGCAGCCCGGGACAGTACTCGCTCTATGGCTACACCTTC. The encoded protein is CASSPGQYSLYGYTF.

In its sample, this clone was seen a few times. The V call is TRBV7-8, the J call TRBJ2-1; TRBD1 is a possible D gene (7 bases). The germline V gene encodes CDR1 SGHVS and CDR2 FQNEAQ. The CDR3 contains 14 residues. The V end lost 11 bases, the J end lost 8 bases, and 22 bases lay between the germline ends. CDR3 DNA sequence: TGTGCCCTAGGGGGCGGGATAGCTGTGGATGAGCAGTTCTTC. Translation: CALGGGIAVDEQFF.

This clone occurred once. This chain joins TRBV5-6 and TRBJ2-2, with D unclear. Trimming stripped 3 bases from V and 4 bases from J, with 10 bases between. Germline V lookup: CDR1 SGHDT, CDR2 YYEEEE. There are 14 residues in the CDR3. CDR3 sequence (DNA): TGTGCCAGCAGCTCGTTCCCGGGCACCGGGGAGCTGTTTTTT. Protein sequence: CASSSFPGTGELFF.

This clone was observed a few times. The chain has TRBV1 and TRBJ2-3; the table's TRBD2 call for D was not verified on the DNA. TRBV1 is a pseudogene locus. CDR3 length equals 18 residues. In DNA, the CDR3 is TGCACCAGCAGCCCTGTTAGCGGGCGTCCTGGGCGCACAGATACGCAGTATTTT. Residues: CTSSPVSGRPGRTDTQYF.

The J gene is TRBJ1-2, the V gene TRBV27, with 9 nucleotides matching TRBD1. The CDR3 contains 16 residues. Germline CDR1 and CDR2: MNHEY and SMNVEV (reference sequence). With 0 bases clipped from V and 4 bases from J, the junction kept 6 bases outside the gene matches. The CDR3 loop is CASSLSGQGGIYGYTF. Here the CDR3 DNA reads TGTGCCAGCAGTTTATCGGGACAGGGAGGAATCTATGGCTACACCTTC.

About this clone: Germline is not matched at one junction end, which may reflect a read error. The V and J genes are TRBV5-5 and TRBJ2-5; a possible D gene is TRBD2 (5 bases). The J call may be faulty, since TRBJ2-7 better matches the DNA end. The CDR3 sequence is 14 residues long. CDR1 and CDR2 from the germline V gene are SGHKS and YYEKEE (reference sequence). The CDR3 nucleotides read TGTGCCAGCAGTTTGGTCCTAGCTTCCTACGAGCAGTACTTC. Encoded protein: CASSLVLASYEQYF.

The chain couples TRBV7-2 to TRBJ1-3, with D possibly TRBD1 on 5 matching bases. This CDR3 spans 17 amino acids. Looked up from germline, CDR1 is SGHTA and CDR2 is FQGNSA. Trimming shortened V by 2 bases and J by 4 bases, and 18 bases separated the two germline ends. The CDR3 nucleotides are TGTGCCAGCAGCTTAAACCCTGGGGCCTCAGGCGGAAACACCATATATTTT. Its protein is CASSLNPGASGGNTIYF.

This clone was seen a few times. The chain joins TRBV29-1 to TRBJ2-3; 8 bases fit TRBD2. Germline CDR1 SQVTM, CDR2 ANQGSEA. With V trimmed by 2 bases and J by 4 bases, 17 bases remained unmatched. This CDR3 contains 18 residues. CDR3 amino acids: CSVEWQRLAQTLADTQYF. CDR3 DNA: TGCAGCGTTGAATGGCAGAGACTAGCGCAGACCCTGGCAGATACGCAGTATTTT.

This rearrangement joins TRBV27 to TRBJ2-1; D possibly corresponds to TRBD1 (6 bases). Germline V gene sequence: CDR1 MNHEY, CDR2 SMNVEV (reference sequence). CDR3 length: 16 residues. V lost 7 bases and J lost 0, with 16 bases in between. CDR3 amino acids: CASNPIQGFSYNEQFF. CDR3 bases: TGTGCCAGCAACCCAATACAGGGTTTCTCCTACAATGAGCAGTTCTTC.

The gene calls are TRBV5-1 and TRBJ2-7; TRBD1 matches 8 bases. CDR3 length equals 14 residues. The trim removed 4 bases at V and 0 bases at J, leaving 3 bases unmatched. Germline V gives CDR1 SGHRS, CDR2 YFSETQ. In DNA form, the CDR3 reads TGCGCCAGCAGCCGACAGGGGAGCTCCTACGAGCAGTACTTC. This codes for CASSRQGSSYEQYF.

V is TRBV9 and J is TRBJ1-5; D remains ambiguous. The CDR3 consists of 14 residues. Germline V lookup: CDR1 SGDLS, CDR2 YYNGEE. V lost 1 base and J 1 base, leaving 6 bases between the germline ends. The CDR3 spells CASSVSQSNQPQHF. CDR3 bases: TGTGCCAGCAGCGTATCCCAGAGCAATCAGCCCCAGCATTTT. Full variable domain (missing parts from reference TRBV9 and TRBJ1-5): DSGVTQTPKHLITATGQRVTLRCSPRSGDLSVYWYQQSLDQGLQFLIQYYNGEERAKGNILERFSAQQFPDLHSELNLSSLELGDSALYFCASSVSQSNQPQHFGDGTRLSIL.

The chain has TRBV11-2 and TRBJ2-7; D gene ambiguous. The CDR3 is 12 residues long. From germline, CDR1 is SGHAT and CDR2 FQNNGV. The V and J ends lost 5 bases and 6 bases respectively, with 11 bases between them. DNA of the CDR3: TGTGCCAGCAGCCCTGGCGGTGGCGAGCAGTACTTC. This codes for CASSPGGGEQYF.

The chain joins TRBV9 to TRBJ2-4; 7 bases are shared with TRBD2. The CDR3 totals 14 residues. V lost 1 base, J lost 8 bases, and 6 bases stayed unmatched. Germline assignment: CDR1 SGDLS and CDR2 YYNGEE. The CDR3 sequence: CASSVSAGDHIQYF. The CDR3 nucleotides are TGTGCCAGCAGCGTATCTGCGGGAGATCACATTCAGTACTTC. Full variable domain (remainder filled in from reference TRBV9 and TRBJ2-4): DSGVTQTPKHLITATGQRVTLRCSPRSGDLSVYWYQQSLDQGLQFLIQYYNGEERAKGNILERFSAQQFPDLHSELNLSSLELGDSALYFCASSVSAGDHIQYFGAGTRLSVL.

The V and J genes are TRBV19 and TRBJ1-5; weak D call: TRBD1 (5 bases). V was shortened by 1 base and J by 2 bases, with 9 bases between the two germline ends. Germline V gene data show CDR1 as LNHDA and CDR2 as SQIVND (reference sequence). The length of the CDR3 is 15 residues. CDR3 residues: CASSIAQVRNQPQHF. CDR3 sequence (DNA): TGTGCCAGTAGTATAGCACAGGTTCGCAATCAGCCCCAGCATTTT.

This sequence joins TRBV18 and TRBJ1-5, with a weak D call TRBD1 (6 bases). V lost 3 bases, J lost 4 bases, and 10 bases lay in between. The length of the CDR3 is 14 residues. Germline values: CDR1 KGHSH, CDR2 LQKENI. CDR3 region: CASSPGQTNQPQHF. CDR3 DNA sequence: TGTGCCAGCTCACCTGGACAGACGAATCAGCCCCAGCATTTT.